This T cell receptor (beta chain) appears in the sequencing data of a study of cytomegalovirus exposure and HLA in healthy donors. Overall study findings and caveats: A classifier reportedly called cytomegalovirus status with high sensitivity and specificity. The authors considered a cluster of highly shared sequence variants likely to be a sequencing artifact.

There are 13 residues in the CDR3. CDR1 and CDR2 from the germline V gene are KGHSH and LQKENI. Trimming took off 6 bases at V and 8 bases at J, with 14 bases between the two ends. With regard to this clone: Its antigen is currently unknown.

The PCR employed 60 Vbeta primers together with 13 Jbeta primers. The method was immunoSEQ multiplex PCR; TCRdb's version includes in-frame clones alone and lacks a portion of them. Counted here are around 140,000 clones, approximately 80% occurring once; the ten biggest clones make up about 3.7%. The sequence was obtained from a male donor in good health and CMV-seronegative. V usage is TRBV18 and J usage is TRBJ2-1; perhaps TRBD2 as D (6 bases). The sample taken for sequencing was PBMCs. The CDR3 DNA reads as TGTGCCAGCTCGCCCCGGAGGGGCGATGAGCAGTTCTTC. Its translation is CASSPRRGDEQFF.